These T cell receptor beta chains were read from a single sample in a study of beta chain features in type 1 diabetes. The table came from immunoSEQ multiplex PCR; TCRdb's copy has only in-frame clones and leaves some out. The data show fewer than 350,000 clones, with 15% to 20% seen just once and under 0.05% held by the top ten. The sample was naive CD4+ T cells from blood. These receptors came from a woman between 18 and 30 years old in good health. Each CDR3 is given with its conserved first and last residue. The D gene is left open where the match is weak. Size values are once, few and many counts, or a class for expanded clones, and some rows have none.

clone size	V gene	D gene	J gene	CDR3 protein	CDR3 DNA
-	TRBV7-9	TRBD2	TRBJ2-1	CASSSTSGSSILQFF	TGTGCCAGCAGCTCGACTAGCGGGAGTTCTATTTTACAGTTCTTC
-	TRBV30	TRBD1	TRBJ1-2	CAWSVLKVWDRANYGYTF	TGTGCCTGGAGTGTACTCAAAGTTTGGGACAGGGCGAACTATGGCTACACCTTC
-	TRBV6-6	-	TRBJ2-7	CASSYYHGLVGEQYF	TGTGCCAGCAGTTACTACCATGGACTGGTTGGGGAGCAGTACTTC
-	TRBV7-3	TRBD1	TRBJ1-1	CASSPDRETEAFF	TGTGCCAGCAGCCCGGACAGGGAGACTGAAGCTTTCTTT
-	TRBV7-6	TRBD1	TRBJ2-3	CASSQRQGVGADTQYF	TGTGCCAGCAGCCAAAGACAGGGCGTGGGAGCAGATACGCAGTATTTT
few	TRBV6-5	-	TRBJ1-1	CASSIKQGRTEAFF	TGTGCCAGCAGTATTAAACAGGGTAGGACTGAAGCTTTCTTT
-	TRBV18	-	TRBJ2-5	CASSGQREETQYF	TGTGCCAGTTCGGGACAGCGGGAAGAGACCCAGTACTTC
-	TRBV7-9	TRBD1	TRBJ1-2	CASSLSLSQGEAYGYTF	TGTGCCAGCAGCTTATCCCTCTCACAGGGGGAAGCCTATGGCTACACCTTC
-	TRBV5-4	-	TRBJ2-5	CASSSEGRQTQYF	TGTGCCAGCAGCTCGGAGGGCAGGCAGACCCAGTACTTC
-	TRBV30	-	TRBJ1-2	CAWGTFTFPNGYTF	TGTGCCTGGGGGACATTTACCTTTCCGAACGGCTACACCTTC
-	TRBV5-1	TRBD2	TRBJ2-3	CASSVAGTSGGATDTQYF	TGCGCCAGCAGCGTTGCCGGGACTAGCGGGGGGGCAACAGATACGCAGTATTTT
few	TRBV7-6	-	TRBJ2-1	CASRSGNEQFF	TGTGCCAGCCGTAGCGGCAATGAGCAGTTCTTC
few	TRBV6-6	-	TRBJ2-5	CASTERNTYETQYF	TGTGCCAGCACCGAGCGCAATACCTATGAGACCCAGTACTTC
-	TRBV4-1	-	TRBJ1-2	CASSQGQNYGYTF	TGCGCCAGCAGCCAAGGGCAGAACTATGGCTACACCTTC
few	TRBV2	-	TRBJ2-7	CASSAMYEQYF	TGTGCCAGCAGTGCCATGTACGAGCAGTACTTC
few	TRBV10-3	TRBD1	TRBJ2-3	CAIRQGGDTQYF	TGTGCCATCAGACAGGGGGGTGATACGCAGTATTTT
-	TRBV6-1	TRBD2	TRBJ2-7	CASSAGGSYEQYF	TGTGCCAGCTCCGCGGGAGGCTCCTACGAGCAGTACTTC
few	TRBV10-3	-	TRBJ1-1	CAISRQESTEAFF	TGTGCCATCAGTAGACAGGAATCAACTGAAGCTTTCTTT
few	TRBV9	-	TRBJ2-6	CASSVATASGANVLTF	TGTGCCAGCAGCGTAGCGACAGCCTCTGGGGCCAACGTCCTGACTTTC
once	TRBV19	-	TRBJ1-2	CASSTAGGGYTF	TGTGCCAGTAGTACTGCGGGCGGCGGCTACACCTTC